This T cell receptor (beta chain) comes out of a study of shared clonotypes between healthy human individuals. Study observations and caveats: The study found lower generation probabilities in non-shared clonotypes than in those shared by all four donors. Estimated richness was generally greater in naive than memory subsets.

Each subset's genomic DNA was shared equally among a number of immunoSEQ plates. Libraries were prepared by immunoSEQ multiplex PCR; TCRdb keeps only in-frame clonotypes and omits some of them. The sample consists of 2 million to 2.5 million clones, about nine tenths of them appearing once. V gave up 7 bases and J gave up 5 bases, with 14 bases separating them. The germline V gene has CDR1 MNHNS and CDR2 SASEGT. The CDR3 sequence is 13 residues long. Remarks on this clone: Its target is not known.

The chain combines TRBV6-1 with TRBJ2-5, with D maybe TRBD1 (5 bases). The sequenced material came from naive CD4+ T cells from PBMCs. The subset here: CD45RA+ positively selected. The TCR was taken from a young man in good health. Some clones in this sample may be carry-over from other donors' samples. For the CDR3, the DNA is TGTGCCAGCACAGACGCAGGGCGGGAGACCCAGTACTTC. Its protein product is CASTDAGRETQYF.